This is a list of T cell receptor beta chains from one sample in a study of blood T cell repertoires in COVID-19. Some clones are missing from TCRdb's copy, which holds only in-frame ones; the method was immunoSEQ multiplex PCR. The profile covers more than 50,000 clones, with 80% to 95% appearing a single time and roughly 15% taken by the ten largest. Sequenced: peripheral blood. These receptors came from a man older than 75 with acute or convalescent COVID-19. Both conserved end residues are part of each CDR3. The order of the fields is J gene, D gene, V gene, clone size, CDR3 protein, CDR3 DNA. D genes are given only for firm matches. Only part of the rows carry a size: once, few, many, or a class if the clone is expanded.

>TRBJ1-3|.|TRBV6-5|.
CASSYSTAFSGNTIYF
TGTGCCAGCAGTTACTCGACTGCGTTCTCTGGAAACACCATATATTTT
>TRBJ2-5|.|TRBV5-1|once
CASSLQFSQETQYF
TGCGCCAGCAGCTTGCAGTTTTCCCAAGAGACCCAGTACTTC
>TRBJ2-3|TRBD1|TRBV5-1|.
CASSDLTGGMATDTQYF
TGCGCCAGCAGCGATCTGACAGGGGGGATGGCCACAGATACGCAGTATTTT
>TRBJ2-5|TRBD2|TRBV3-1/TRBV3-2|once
CASSQTSGVAETQYF
TGTGCCAGCAGCCAAACTAGCGGGGTGGCCGAGACCCAGTACTTC
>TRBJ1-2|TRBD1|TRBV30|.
CASKQGLGYTF
TGTGCCTCAAAACAGGGGCTTGGCTACACCTTC
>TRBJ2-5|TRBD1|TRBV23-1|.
CASRRTGDCETQYF
TGCGCCAGCAGAAGGACAGGGGACTGTGAGACCCAGTACTTC
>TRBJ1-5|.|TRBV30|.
CASNRNNQPQHF
TGTGCTTCAAACAGGAACAATCAGCCCCAGCATTTT
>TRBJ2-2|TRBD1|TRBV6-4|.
CASSEDRGSGELFF
TGTGCCAGCAGTGAGGACAGGGGATCCGGGGAGCTGTTTTTT
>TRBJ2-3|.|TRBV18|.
CASSPPGSPTDTQYF
TGTGCCAGCTCACCACCCGGGAGCCCCACAGATACGCAGTATTTT
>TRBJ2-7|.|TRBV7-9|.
CASSLGLLQEQYF
TGTGCCAGCAGCTTGGGGCTCCTCCAGGAGCAGTACTTC
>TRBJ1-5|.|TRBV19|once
CASSEGGGNQPQHF
TGTGCCAGTAGCGAGGGGGGGGGCAATCAGCCCCAGCATTTT
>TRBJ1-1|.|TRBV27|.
CASRQGQLREAFF
TGTGCCAGCAGGCAAGGACAGCTAAGAGAAGCTTTCTTT
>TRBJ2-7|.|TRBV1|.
CTSWRGTYEQYF
TGCACCAGCTGGAGGGGTACCTACGAGCAGTACTTC
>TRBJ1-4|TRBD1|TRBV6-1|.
CASSGPRTGGGGEKLFF
TGTGCCAGCAGTGGACCAAGGACAGGGGGCGGGGGTGAAAAACTGTTTTTT
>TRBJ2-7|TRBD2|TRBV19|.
CASSSGTIAYEQYF
TGTGCCAGTAGTTCCGGGACTATAGCCTACGAGCAGTACTTC
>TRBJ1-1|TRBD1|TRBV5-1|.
CASSLVVGGVSAFF
TGCGCCAGCAGCTTGGTCGTAGGGGGCGTTTCAGCTTTCTTT
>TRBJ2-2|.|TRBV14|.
CASSRGAPTNTGELFF
TGTGCCAGCAGCCGGGGAGCTCCGACGAACACCGGGGAGCTGTTTTTT
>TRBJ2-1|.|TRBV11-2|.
CASSLRWAGQSIYNEQFF
TGTGCCAGCAGCCTAAGGTGGGCGGGACAGAGTATCTACAATGAGCAGTTCTTC
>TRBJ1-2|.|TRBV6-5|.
CASRTVNIGGTF
TGTGCCAGCCGGACAGTCAACATTGGAGGCACCTTC
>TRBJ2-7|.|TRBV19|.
CASSKGDTREQYF
TGTGCCAGTAGTAAGGGGGACACCCGGGAGCAGTACTTC
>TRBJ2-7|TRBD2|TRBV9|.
CASSVKAGRAYEQYF
TGTGCCAGCAGCGTGAAGGCAGGGAGGGCCTACGAGCAGTACTTC
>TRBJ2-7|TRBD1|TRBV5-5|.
CASIPGTASYGQYF
TGTGCCAGCATCCCAGGGACAGCCTCCTACGGGCAGTACTTC
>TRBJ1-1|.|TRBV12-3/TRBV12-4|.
CASSLAGGTEAFF
TGTGCCAGCAGTTTAGCCGGGGGCACTGAAGCTTTCTTT
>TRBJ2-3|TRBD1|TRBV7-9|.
CASSTPGQGDTQYF
TGTGCCAGCAGCACACCGGGACAGGGGGATACGCAGTATTTT
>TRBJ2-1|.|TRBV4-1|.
CASSPLNTNNEQFF
TGCGCCAGCAGCCCCCTCAACACCAACAATGAGCAGTTCTTC
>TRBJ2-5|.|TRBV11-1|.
CASSWGGELETQYF
TGTGCCAGCAGCTGGGGAGGAGAGTTGGAGACCCAGTACTTC
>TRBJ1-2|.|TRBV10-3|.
CAISEAANYGYTF
TGTGCCATCAGTGAAGCGGCAAACTATGGCTACACCTTC
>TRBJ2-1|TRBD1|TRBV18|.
CASSQGTGGTDEQFF
TGTGCCAGCTCACAGGGGACAGGGGGCACGGATGAGCAGTTCTTC
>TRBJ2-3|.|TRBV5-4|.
CASSLSSTPTDTQYF
TGTGCCAGCAGCTTGTCCAGTACCCCCACAGATACGCAGTATTTT
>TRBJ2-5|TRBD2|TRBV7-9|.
CASSLALAGQETQYF
TGTGCCAGCAGCTTAGCGCTAGCGGGGCAAGAGACCCAGTACTTC
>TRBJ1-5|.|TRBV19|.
CASSSSTGRGYNQPQHF
TGTGCCAGTAGCTCGTCCACAGGGAGAGGGTACAATCAGCCCCAGCATTTT
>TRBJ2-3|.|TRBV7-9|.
CASSLNPTFAGRPDTQYF
TGTGCCAGCAGCTTAAACCCCACCTTTGCAGGGAGGCCAGATACGCAGTATTTT
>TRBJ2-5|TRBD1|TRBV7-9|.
CASSVGTGQETQYF
TGTGCCAGCAGCGTTGGGACAGGCCAAGAGACCCAGTACTTC
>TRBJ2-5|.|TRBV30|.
CAWSVLGAETQYF
TGTGCCTGGAGTGTACTGGGGGCCGAGACCCAGTACTTC
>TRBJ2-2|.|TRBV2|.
CASSEARTRGSNTGELFF
TGTGCCAGCAGTGAAGCCCGGACCCGGGGATCGAACACCGGGGAGCTGTTTTTT
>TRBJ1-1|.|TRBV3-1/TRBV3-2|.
CASSPQGGNTEAFF
TGTGCCAGCAGCCCACAGGGTGGGAACACTGAAGCTTTCTTT
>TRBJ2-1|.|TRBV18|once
CASSPNPGSYNEQFF
TGTGCCAGCTCACCAAATCCAGGCTCCTACAATGAGCAGTTCTTC
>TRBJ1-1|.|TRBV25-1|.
CASSWTENTEAFF
TGTGCCAGCAGTTGGACAGAGAACACTGAAGCTTTCTTT
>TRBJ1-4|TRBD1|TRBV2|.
CASGGGLDEKLFF
TGTGCCAGCGGAGGGGGCCTGGATGAAAAACTGTTTTTT
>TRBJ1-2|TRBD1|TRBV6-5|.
CASSYRQGGTGYTF
TGTGCCAGCAGTTACCGACAGGGCGGCACTGGCTACACCTTC
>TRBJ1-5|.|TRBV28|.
CASSLAGANQPQHF
TGTGCCAGCAGTCTGGCAGGGGCCAATCAGCCCCAGCATTTT
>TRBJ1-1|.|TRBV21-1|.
CASSKGEGGGRTEAFF
TGTGCCAGCAGCAAAGGTGAAGGGGGAGGGCGCACTGAAGCTTTCTTT
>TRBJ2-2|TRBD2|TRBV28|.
CASSTGGTNTGELFF
TGTGCCAGCAGCACCGGGGGGACGAACACCGGGGAGCTGTTTTTT